This T cell receptor (beta chain) was observed in a study of T cells in Graves' hyperthyroidism and ophthalmopathy. General observations from the study: Also found in blood were most expanded thyroid clonotypes above 0.001.

Pregnant or lactating patients were excluded, as were those with uncontrolled infection or other autoimmune disease. This clonotype was detected ten times or more. Its antigen is currently unknown. Germline V lookup: CDR1 SGHDN, CDR2 FVKESK. V was shortened by 3 bases and J by 0 bases, with 6 bases between the two germline ends. The length of the CDR3 is 15 residues. Amplification yielded TCR beta CDR3 regions, with RNA transcripts as the source. TCR CDR3 regions were first amplified by RT-PCR with HTBI primers. Each CDR3 protein gets one entry after TCRdb re-called the multiplex PCR reads with MiXCR. The table includes 500,000 to 600,000 distinct CDR3 sequences, about 45% detected once.

The specimen sequenced was peripheral blood or thyroid tissue (not recorded which). This receptor was identified in an adult woman with Graves' disease, either hyperthyroidism or ophthalmopathy (not recorded which). The rearrangement links TRBV14 to TRBJ2-6; D gene ambiguous. CDR3 in DNA: TGTGCCAGCAGCCACTCGGCCTCTGGGGCCAACGTCCTGACTTTC. Translating gives CASSHSASGANVLTF.